This T cell receptor (beta chain) appears in the sequencing data of a study of shared clonotypes between healthy human individuals. The V end was cut by 0 bases, the J end by 6 bases, with 9 bases between. This CDR3 is 13 amino acids long. The germline CDR1 and CDR2 sequences are SEHNR and FQNEAQ (reference sequence). The table came from immunoSEQ multiplex PCR; TCRdb's copy has only in-frame clones and leaves some out. The data hold about 2.1 million clones, with roughly 95% observed a single time. CD45RO negativity and positive selection for CCR7 defined naive CD8 cells, a population that excluded terminally differentiated effector memory CD45RA+ cells.

The TCR sequence derives from a man younger than 30 in good health. Some clones in this sample may be carry-over from other donors' samples. The genes are TRBV7-9 and TRBJ2-7; D gene uncertain. What was sequenced was naive CD8+ T cells from PBMCs. CDR3 nucleotides: TGTGCCAGCAGCTTAGCGAAGGAAAGCGAGCAGTACTTC. This translates into CASSLAKESEQYF.